This T cell receptor beta chain originates from a study of identical twins. Points from the study as a whole: Cross-sectional statistics, not tracking of the same donors, supported the conclusions.

Unique molecular identifiers were present on cDNA, and template switching added a universal primer site. Each CDR3 protein is one row after TCRdb ran MiXCR on the 5' RACE reads. The data contain about 720,000 distinct CDR3 sequences, around 8.3% of them singletons. The V end was cut by 5 bases, the J end by 1 base, with 18 bases between. CDR3 length: 17 residues. As concerns this clonotype: Its target is unknown.

This sample also belongs to another study, concerning yellow fever vaccine responses in identical twins.

The receptor's source is a woman in her late teens or twenties in good health. The material sequenced was PBMCs. The chain employs TRBV12-3 or TRBV12-4 and TRBJ1-5; D unclear. The CDR3 nucleotides read TGTGCCAGCAGTCCACGGGCTCCCCCCGAGAGCAATCAGCCCCAGCATTTT. This encodes CASSPRAPPESNQPQHF.